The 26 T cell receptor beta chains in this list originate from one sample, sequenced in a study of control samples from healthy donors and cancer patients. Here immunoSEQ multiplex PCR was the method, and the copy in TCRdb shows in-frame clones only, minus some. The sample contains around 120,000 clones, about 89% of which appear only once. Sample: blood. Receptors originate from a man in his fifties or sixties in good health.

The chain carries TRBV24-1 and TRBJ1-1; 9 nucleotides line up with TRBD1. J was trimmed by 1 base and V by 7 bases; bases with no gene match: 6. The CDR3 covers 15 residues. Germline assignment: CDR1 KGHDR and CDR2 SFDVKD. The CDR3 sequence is CATRGGTGQNTEAFF. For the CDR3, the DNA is TGTGCCACCAGGGGGGGGACAGGGCAGAACACTGAAGCTTTCTTT.

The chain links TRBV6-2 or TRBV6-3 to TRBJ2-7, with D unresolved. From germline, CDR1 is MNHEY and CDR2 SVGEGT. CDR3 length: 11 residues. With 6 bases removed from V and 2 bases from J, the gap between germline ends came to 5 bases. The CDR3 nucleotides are TGTGCCAGCAGCCCAGCCTACGAGCAGTACTTC. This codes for CASSPAYEQYF.

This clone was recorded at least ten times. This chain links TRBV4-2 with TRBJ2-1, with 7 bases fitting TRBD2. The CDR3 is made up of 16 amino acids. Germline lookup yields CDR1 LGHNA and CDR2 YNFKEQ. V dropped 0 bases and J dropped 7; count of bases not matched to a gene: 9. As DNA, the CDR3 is TGTGCCAGCAGCCAAGAAATTACGGGGGGTAGAAATGAGCAGTTCTTC. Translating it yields CASSQEITGGRNEQFF.

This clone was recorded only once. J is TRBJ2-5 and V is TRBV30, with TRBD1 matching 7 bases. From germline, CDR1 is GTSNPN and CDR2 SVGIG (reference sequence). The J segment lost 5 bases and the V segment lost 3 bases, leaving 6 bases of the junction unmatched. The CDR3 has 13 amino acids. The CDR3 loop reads CAWSHNRGETQYF. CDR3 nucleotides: TGTGCCTGGAGCCACAACAGGGGTGAGACCCAGTACTTC.

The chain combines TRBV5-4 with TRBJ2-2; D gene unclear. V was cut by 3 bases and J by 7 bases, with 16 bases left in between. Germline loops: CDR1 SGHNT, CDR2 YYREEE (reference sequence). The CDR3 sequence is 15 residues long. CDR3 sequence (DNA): TGTGCCAGCAGCTCACCACCCGTCGAGGACGGGGAGCTGTTTTTT. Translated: CASSSPPVEDGELFF.

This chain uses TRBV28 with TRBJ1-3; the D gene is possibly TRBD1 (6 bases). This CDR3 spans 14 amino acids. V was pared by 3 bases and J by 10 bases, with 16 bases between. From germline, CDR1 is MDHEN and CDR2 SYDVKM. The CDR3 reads CASSLGTTLGTIYF. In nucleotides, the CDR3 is TGTGCCAGCAGTTTGGGGACAACCCTGGGGACCATATATTTT.

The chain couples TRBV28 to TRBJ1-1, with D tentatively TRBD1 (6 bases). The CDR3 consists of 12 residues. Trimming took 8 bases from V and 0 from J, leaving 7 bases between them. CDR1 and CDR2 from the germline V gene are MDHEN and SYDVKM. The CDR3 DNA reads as TGTGCCAGCGGGACAATGAACACTGAAGCTTTCTTT. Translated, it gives CASGTMNTEAFF.

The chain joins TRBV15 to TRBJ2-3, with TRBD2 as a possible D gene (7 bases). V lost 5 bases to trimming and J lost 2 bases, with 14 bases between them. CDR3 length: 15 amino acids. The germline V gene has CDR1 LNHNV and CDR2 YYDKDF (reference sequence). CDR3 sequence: CATSRGGDFTDTQYF. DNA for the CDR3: TGTGCCACCAGCCGAGGGGGGGACTTCACAGATACGCAGTATTTT. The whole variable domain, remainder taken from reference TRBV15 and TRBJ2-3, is DAMVIQNPRYQVTQFGKPVTLSCSQTLNHNVMYWYQQKSSQAPKLLFHYYDKDFNNEADTPDNFQSRRPNTSFCFLDIRSPGLGDTAMYLCATSRGGDFTDTQYFGPGTRLTVL.

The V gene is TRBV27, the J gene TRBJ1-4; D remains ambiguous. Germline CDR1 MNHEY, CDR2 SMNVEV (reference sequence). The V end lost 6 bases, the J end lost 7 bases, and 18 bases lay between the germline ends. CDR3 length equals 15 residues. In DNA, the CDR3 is TGTGCCAGCAGCTCCTTGGACCCATTAGGTGAAAAACTGTTTTTT. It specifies CASSSLDPLGEKLFF.

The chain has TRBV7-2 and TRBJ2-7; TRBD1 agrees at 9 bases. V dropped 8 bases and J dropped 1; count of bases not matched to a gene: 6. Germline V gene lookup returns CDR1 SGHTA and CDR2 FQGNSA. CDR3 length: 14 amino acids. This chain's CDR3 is CASGRDRASYEQYF. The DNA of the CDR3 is TGTGCCAGCGGCCGGGACAGGGCATCCTACGAGCAGTACTTC.

This CDR3 reads CASTMGTDTQYF. DNA of the CDR3: TGTGCCAGCACCATGGGGACAGATACGCAGTATTTT. This sequence joins TRBV12-3 or TRBV12-4 and TRBJ2-3; D is uncertain. Trimming cost V 7 bases and J 3 bases, with 8 bases left between them. The CDR3 totals 12 residues.

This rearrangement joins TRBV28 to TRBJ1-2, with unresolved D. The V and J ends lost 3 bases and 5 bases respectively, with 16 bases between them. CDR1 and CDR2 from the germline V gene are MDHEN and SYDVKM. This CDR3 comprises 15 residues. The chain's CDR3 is CASSLGGPADYGYTF. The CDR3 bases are TGTGCCAGCAGTTTGGGCGGACCGGCGGATTATGGCTACACCTTC.

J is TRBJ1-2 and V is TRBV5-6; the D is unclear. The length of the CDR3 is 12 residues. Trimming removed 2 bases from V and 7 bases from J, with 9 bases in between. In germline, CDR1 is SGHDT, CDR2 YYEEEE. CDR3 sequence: CASSLIPGGYTF. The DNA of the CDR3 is TGTGCCAGCAGCTTAATCCCCGGTGGCTACACCTTC.

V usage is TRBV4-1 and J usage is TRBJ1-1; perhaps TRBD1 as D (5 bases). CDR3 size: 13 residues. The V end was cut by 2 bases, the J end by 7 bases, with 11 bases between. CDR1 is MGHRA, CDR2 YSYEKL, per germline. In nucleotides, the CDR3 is TGCGCCAGCAGCCAACCCGACAGAGATGAAGCTTTCTTT. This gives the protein CASSQPDRDEAFF.

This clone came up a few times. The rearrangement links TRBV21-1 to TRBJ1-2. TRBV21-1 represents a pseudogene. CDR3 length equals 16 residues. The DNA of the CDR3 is TGTGCCAGCACCCCTACTCCCCTGTCGGGTAACTATGGCTACACCTTC. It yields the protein CASTPTPLSGNYGYTF.

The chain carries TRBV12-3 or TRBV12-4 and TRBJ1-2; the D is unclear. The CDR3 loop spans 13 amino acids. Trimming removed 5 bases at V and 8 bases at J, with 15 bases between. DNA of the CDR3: TGTGCCAGCAGTGCCCAGACTGGACGAGGCTACACCTTC. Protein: CASSAQTGRGYTF.

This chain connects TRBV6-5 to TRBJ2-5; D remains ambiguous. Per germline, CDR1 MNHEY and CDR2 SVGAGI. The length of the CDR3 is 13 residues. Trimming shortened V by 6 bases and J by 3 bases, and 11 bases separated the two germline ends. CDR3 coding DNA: TGTGCCAGCAGCCTGGGGTGGAAAGAGACCCAGTACTTC. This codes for CASSLGWKETQYF.

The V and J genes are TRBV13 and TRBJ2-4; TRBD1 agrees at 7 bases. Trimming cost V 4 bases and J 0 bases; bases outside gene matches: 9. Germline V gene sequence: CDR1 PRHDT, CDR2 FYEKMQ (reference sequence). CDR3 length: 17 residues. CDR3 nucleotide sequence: TGTGCCAGCAGCTCGTGGACAGGCGAGAAAGCCAAAAACATTCAGTACTTC. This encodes CASSSWTGEKAKNIQYF.

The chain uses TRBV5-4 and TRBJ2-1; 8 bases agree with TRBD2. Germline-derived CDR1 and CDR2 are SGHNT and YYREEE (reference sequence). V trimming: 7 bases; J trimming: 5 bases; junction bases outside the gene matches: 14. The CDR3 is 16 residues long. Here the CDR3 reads CASYPGGGTLNNEQFF. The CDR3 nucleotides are TGTGCCAGCTACCCGGGGGGGGGTACCTTGAACAATGAGCAGTTCTTC.

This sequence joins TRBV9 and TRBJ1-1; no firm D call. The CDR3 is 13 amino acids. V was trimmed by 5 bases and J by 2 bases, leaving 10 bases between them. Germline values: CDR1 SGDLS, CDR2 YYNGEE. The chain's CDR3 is CASRATVNTEAFF. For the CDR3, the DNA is TGTGCCAGCAGGGCTACAGTAAACACTGAAGCTTTCTTT.

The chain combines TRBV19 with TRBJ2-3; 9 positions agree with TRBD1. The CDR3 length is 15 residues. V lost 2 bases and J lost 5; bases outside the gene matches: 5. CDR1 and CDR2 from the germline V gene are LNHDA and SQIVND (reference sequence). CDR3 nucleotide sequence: TGTGCCAGTAGTATAAGGACAGGGGATCAAGATACGCAGTATTTT. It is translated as CASSIRTGDQDTQYF.

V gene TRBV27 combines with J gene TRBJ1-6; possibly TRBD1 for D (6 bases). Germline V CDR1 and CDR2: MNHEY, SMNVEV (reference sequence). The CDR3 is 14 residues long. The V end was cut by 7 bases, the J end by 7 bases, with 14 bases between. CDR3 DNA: TGTGCCAGCACCTGGCAGGGGTGGAATTCACCCCTCCACTTT. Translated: CASTWQGWNSPLHF.

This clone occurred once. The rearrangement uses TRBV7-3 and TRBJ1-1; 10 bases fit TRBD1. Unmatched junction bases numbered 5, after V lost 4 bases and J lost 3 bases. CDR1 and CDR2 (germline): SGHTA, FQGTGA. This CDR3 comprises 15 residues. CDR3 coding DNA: TGTGCCAGCAGCTCAACCGGGACAGGGGACACTGAAGCTTTCTTT. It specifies CASSSTGTGDTEAFF.

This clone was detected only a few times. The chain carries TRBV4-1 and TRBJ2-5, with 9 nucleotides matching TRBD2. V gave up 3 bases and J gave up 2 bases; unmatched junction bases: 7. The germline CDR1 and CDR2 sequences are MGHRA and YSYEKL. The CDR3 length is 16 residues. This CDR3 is CASSQIGGGAQETQYF. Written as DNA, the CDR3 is TGCGCCAGCAGCCAGATAGGCGGGGGGGCACAAGAGACCCAGTACTTC.

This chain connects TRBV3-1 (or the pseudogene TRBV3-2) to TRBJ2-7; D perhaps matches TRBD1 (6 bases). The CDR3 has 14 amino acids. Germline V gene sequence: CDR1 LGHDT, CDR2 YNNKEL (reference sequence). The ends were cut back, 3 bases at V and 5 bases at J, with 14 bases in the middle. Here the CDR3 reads CASSQTLQGNEQYF. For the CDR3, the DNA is TGTGCCAGCAGCCAGACTCTCCAGGGGAACGAGCAGTACTTC.

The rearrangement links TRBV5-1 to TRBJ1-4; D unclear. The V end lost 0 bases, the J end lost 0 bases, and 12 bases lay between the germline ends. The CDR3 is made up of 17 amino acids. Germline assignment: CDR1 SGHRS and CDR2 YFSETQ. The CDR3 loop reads CASSLAVQFSTNEKLFF. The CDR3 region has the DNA TGCGCCAGCAGCTTGGCCGTTCAGTTCTCAACTAATGAAAAACTGTTTTTT.